The entry below describes one TCR beta chain. Its antigen is still unknown. This entry is derived from a study of cytomegalovirus exposure and HLA in healthy donors. Study-level points and caveats: As a later analysis revealed, the rate of TCR association differed by HLA locus, with DRB1 most and HLA-C fewest. Overall, approximately 180 TCR beta chains were annotated as cytomegalovirus-associated. The number of N-insertions in an Asian-associated ancestry cluster was reportedly below the roughly 620-donor mean in a later analysis.

PCR amplification relied on 60 Vbeta primers (plus 13 Jbeta primers). TCRdb's copy holds only in-frame clones and misses some; the assay was immunoSEQ multiplex PCR. The data contain nearly 200,000 clones, about 89% of them seen just once; the ten biggest clones take up 1% to 1.5%. V shed 9 bases and J shed 3 bases, with 15 bases lying between them. CDR1 is WNHNN, CDR2 SYGVQD, per germline (reference sequence). The CDR3 runs to 13 residues. The genes are TRBV10-1 and TRBJ2-7, with D possibly matching TRBD2 (5 bases). Sequencing input: PBMCs. This clonotype was obtained from a man aged 25 to 40 in good health and CMV-seronegative. The CDR3 protein is CASDLGICYEQYF. The DNA for the CDR3 is TGCGCCAGTGACCTCGGGATCTGCTACGAGCAGTACTTC.